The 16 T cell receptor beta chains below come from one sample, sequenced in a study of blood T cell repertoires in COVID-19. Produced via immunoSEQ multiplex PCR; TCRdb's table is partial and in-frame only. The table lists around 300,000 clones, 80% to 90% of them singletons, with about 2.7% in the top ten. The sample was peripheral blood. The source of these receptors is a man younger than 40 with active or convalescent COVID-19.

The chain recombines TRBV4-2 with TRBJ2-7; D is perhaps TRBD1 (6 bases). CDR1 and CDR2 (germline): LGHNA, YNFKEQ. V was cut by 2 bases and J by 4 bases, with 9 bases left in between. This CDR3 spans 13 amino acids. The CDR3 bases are TGTGCCAGCAGCCAACCAGGGGAATACGAGCAGTACTTC. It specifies CASSQPGEYEQYF.

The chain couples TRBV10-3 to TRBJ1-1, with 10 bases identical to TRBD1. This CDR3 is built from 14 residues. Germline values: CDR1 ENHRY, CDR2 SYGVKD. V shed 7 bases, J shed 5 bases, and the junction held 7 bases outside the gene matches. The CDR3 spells CAITSTGGGTEAFF. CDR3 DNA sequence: TGTGCCATCACCTCGACAGGGGGCGGAACTGAAGCTTTCTTT.

The CDR3 nucleotides read TGTGCCAGTAGTCCCCGCAGGGGGAGTGGGGAAAAACTGTTTTTT. Protein product: CASSPRRGSGEKLFF. The chain couples TRBV19 to TRBJ1-4; 7 nucleotides match TRBD1. CDR1 LNHDA and CDR2 SQIVND come from the germline V gene (reference sequence). V was pared by 5 bases and J by 8 bases, with 11 bases of the junction left unmatched. The CDR3 has 15 amino acids.

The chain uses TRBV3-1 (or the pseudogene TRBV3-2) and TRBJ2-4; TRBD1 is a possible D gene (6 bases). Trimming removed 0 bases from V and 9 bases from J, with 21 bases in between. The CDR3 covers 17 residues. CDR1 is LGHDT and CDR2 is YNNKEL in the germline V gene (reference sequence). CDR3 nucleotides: TGTGCCAGCAGCCAAGAACCATTTCCTATCACAGGGACCATTCAGTACTTC. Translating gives CASSQEPFPITGTIQYF.

CDR3 sequence: CASSPGQGADTDTQYF. The CDR3 DNA sequence: TGTGCCAGCAGTCCGGGACAGGGCGCGGACACAGATACGCAGTATTTT. The chain has TRBV28 and TRBJ2-3; 9 bases agree with TRBD1. The CDR3 is made up of 16 amino acids. Germline CDR1 is MDHEN and CDR2 is SYDVKM. Germline trimming cut 5 bases from V and 2 bases from J; bases unmatched to any gene: 8.

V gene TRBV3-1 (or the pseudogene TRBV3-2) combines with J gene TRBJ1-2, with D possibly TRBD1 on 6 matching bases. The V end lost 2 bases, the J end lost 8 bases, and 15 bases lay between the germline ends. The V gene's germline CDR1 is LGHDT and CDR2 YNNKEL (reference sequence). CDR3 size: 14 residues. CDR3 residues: CASSQRHRVVGYTF. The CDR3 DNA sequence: TGTGCCAGCAGCCAACGTCACAGGGTAGTAGGCTACACCTTC.

CDR3 sequence: CASSHYKGTSEGYTF. The CDR3 nucleotides read TGTGCCAGCAGCCACTATAAAGGTACCTCGGAGGGCTACACCTTC. This chain connects TRBV3-1 (or the pseudogene TRBV3-2) to TRBJ1-2, with D unresolved. Per germline, CDR1 LGHDT and CDR2 YNNKEL (reference sequence). Between the trimmed V and J ends, which lost 3 bases and 8 bases, there was a span of 19 bases. The CDR3 loop spans 15 amino acids.

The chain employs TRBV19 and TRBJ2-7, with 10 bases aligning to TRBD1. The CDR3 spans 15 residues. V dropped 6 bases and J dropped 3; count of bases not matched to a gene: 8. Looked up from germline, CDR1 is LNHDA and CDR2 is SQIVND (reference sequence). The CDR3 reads CASRTSGTGDYEQYF. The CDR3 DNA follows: TGTGCCAGTAGGACCTCCGGGACAGGGGACTACGAGCAGTACTTC. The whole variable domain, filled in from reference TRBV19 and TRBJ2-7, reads DGGITQSPKYLFRKEGQNVTLSCEQNLNHDAMYWYRQDPGQGLRLIYYSQIVNDFQKGDIAEGYSVSREKKESFPLTVTSAQKNPTAFYLCASRTSGTGDYEQYFGPGTRLTVT.

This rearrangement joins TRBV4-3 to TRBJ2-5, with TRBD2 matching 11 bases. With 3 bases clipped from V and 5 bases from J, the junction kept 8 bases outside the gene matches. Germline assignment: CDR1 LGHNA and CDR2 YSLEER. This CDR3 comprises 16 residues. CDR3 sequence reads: CASSHHGSGREETQYF. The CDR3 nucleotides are TGCGCCAGCAGCCACCACGGTAGCGGGAGGGAGGAGACCCAGTACTTC.

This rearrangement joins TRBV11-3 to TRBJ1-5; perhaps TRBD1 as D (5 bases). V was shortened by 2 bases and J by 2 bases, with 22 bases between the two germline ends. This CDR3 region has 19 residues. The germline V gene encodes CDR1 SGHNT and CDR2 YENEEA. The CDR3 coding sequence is TGTGCCAGCAGCTTAAAGACAGCCATCGGAGTGTATCGCAATCAGCCCCAGCATTTT. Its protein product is CASSLKTAIGVYRNQPQHF. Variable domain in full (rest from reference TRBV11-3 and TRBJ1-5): EAGVVQSPRYKIIEKKQPVAFWCNPISGHNTLYWYLQNLGQGPELLIRYENEEAVDDSQLPKDRFSAERLKGVDSTLKIQPAELGDSAVYLCASSLKTAIGVYRNQPQHFGDGTRLSIL.

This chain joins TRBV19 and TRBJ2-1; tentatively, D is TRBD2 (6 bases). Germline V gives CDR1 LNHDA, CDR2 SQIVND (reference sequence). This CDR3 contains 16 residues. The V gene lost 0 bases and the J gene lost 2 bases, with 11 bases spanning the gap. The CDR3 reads CASSIETSFTYNEQFF. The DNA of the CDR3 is TGTGCCAGTAGTATAGAGACTAGTTTCACCTACAATGAGCAGTTCTTC.

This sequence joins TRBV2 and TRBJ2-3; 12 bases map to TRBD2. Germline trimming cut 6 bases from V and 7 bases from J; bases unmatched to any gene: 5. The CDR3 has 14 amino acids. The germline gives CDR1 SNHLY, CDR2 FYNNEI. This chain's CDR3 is CASSASGGANTQYF. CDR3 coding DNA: TGTGCCAGCAGCGCTAGCGGGGGGGCAAATACGCAGTATTTT.

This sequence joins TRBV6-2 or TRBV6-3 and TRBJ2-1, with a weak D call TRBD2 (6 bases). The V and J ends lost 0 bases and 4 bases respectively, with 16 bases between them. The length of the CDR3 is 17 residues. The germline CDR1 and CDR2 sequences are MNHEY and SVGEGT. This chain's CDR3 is CASSYSGGADFYNEQFF. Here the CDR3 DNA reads TGTGCCAGCAGTTACTCCGGGGGAGCGGATTTTTACAATGAGCAGTTCTTC.

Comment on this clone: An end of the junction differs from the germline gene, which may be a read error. In DNA, the CDR3 is TGTGCCAGCAGCTCCGAGGCGACAACCAAAGGGGTCTTT. Its translation: CASSSEATTKGVF. The chain has TRBV11-1 and TRBJ1-1; possibly TRBD1 for D (5 bases). The germline gives CDR1 SGHAT, CDR2 FQDESV (reference sequence). The CDR3 covers 13 residues. The full variable domain, completed using reference TRBV11-1 and TRBJ1-1, is EAEVAQSPRYKITEKSQAVAFWCDPISGHATLYWYRQILGQGPELLVQFQDESVVDDSQLPKDRFSAERLKGVDSTLKIQPAELGDSAMYLCASSSEATTKGVFGQGTRLTVV.

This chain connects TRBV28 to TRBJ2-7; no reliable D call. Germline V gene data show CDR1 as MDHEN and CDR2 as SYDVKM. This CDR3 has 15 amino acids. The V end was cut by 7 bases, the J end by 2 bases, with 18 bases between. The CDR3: CASNGDWNLAYEQYF. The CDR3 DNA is TGTGCCAGCAACGGAGACTGGAACCTTGCCTACGAGCAGTACTTC.

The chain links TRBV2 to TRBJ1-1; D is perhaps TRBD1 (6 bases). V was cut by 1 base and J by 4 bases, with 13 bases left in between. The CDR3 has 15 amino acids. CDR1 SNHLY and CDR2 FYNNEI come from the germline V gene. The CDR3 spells CASSEDWGLSTEAFF. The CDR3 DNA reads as TGTGCCAGCAGTGAAGATTGGGGGCTAAGCACTGAAGCTTTCTTT. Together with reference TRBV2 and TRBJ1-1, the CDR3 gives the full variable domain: EPEVTQTPSHQVTQMGQEVILRCVPISNHLYFYWYRQILGQKVEFLVSFYNNEISEKSEIFDDQFSVERPDGSNFTLKIRSTKLEDSAMYFCASSEDWGLSTEAFFGQGTRLTVV.